The clone carrying this T cell receptor (beta chain) showed up many times. No antigen is known for it. This sample stems from a study of T-cell reconstitution after alpha-beta-depleted transplantation in children. Study outcomes and limitations: Some patients showed high day-60 TCRbeta diversity, which derived from surviving recipient T cells and thymic progenitors. Several hundred graft clones that had expanded were reportedly the source of alpha-beta T cells about two months after transplant. Hyperexpanded clones declined; after one year, newly produced T cells mostly supplied diversity.

J lost 5 bases, V lost 5 bases, and 3 bases had no gene match. This CDR3 spans 13 amino acids. CDR1 and CDR2 (germline): SQVTM, ANQGSEA. Researchers prepared the TCRbeta library using unique molecular identifiers, the study reports. TCRdb redid the calling of the PCR reads with MiXCR, one entry per CDR3 protein. Of some 300,000 distinct CDR3 sequences detected, 6.5% to 9% appear once; the ten largest clones hold approximately 8.6%. The chain combines TRBV29-1 with TRBJ1-4; 9 nucleotides match TRBD1. The sample consisted of peripheral blood, taken 360 days after TCRalphabeta/CD19-depleted stem cell transplant. This TCR was sampled from a female patient between 2 and 15 years old who had a stem cell transplant for Fanconi anemia, so the T cells may come from the graft donor. This CDR3 reads CSVLGTGNEKLFF. The CDR3, as DNA: TGCAGCGTTTTGGGGACAGGGAATGAAAAACTGTTTTTT.